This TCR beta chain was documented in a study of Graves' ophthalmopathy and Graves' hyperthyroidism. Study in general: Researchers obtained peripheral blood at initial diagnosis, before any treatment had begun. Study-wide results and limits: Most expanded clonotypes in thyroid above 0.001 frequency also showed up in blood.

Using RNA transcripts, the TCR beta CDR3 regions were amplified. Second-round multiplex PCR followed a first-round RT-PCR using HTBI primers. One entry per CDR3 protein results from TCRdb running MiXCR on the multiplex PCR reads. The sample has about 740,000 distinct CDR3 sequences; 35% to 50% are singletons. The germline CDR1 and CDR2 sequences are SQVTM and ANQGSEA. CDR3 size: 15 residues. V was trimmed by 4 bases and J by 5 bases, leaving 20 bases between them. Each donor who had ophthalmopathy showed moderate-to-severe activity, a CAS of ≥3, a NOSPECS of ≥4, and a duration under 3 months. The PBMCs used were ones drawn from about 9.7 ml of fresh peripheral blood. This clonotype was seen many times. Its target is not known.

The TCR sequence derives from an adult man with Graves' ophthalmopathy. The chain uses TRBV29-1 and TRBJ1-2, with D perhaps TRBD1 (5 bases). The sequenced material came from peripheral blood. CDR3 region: CSVGGWPWGDYGYTF. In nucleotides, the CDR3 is TGCAGCGTTGGGGGGTGGCCCTGGGGTGATTATGGCTACACCTTC.